The 19 T cell receptor beta chains listed next were all sequenced from one sample in a study of human T cells and chemical hapten exposure. TCRdb called the 5' RACE reads again in MiXCR, with one record for every CDR3 protein. The data show 150,000 or so distinct CDR3 sequences, over 3.5% seen once. Total RNA was isolated from unfractionated whole blood. The receptors derive from a female donor in good health.

Notes on this clonotype: A much larger clonotype is one base distant, so this may be a read error. The chain carries TRBV7-3 and TRBJ1-1, with D unclear. The CDR3 runs to 13 residues. V was shortened by 5 bases and J by 10 bases, with 17 bases between the two germline ends. Germline-derived CDR1 and CDR2 are SGHTA and FQGTGA. CDR3 sequence: CASSPGSGRRAFF. CDR3 DNA sequence: TGTGCCAGCAGCCCGGGAAGTGGGAGGAGAGCTTTCTTT.

This clonotype was detected a few times. The chain recombines TRBV11-2 with TRBJ2-7, with 9 bases that match TRBD2. J lost 4 bases, V lost 3 bases, and 7 bases had no gene match. Germline loops: CDR1 SGHAT, CDR2 FQNNGV. The CDR3 length is 15 residues. The CDR3 is CASSLMTSGIYEQYF. DNA of the CDR3: TGTGCCAGCAGCTTGATGACTAGCGGAATTTACGAGCAGTACTTC.

This clonotype was counted ten times or more. The chain has TRBV6-6 and TRBJ1-4; the D is unclear. The V and J ends lost 7 bases and 4 bases respectively, with 19 bases between them. Per germline, CDR1 MNHNY and CDR2 SVGAGI (reference sequence). This CDR3 is built from 16 residues. CDR3 bases: TGTGCCAGCAAACCACCCCCAGGAGGAGATAATGAAAAACTGTTTTTT. Its protein product is CASKPPPGGDNEKLFF.

This clonotype has ten or more counts. The chain uses TRBV5-4 and TRBJ1-1; 7 bases agree with TRBD1. The CDR3 is made up of 15 amino acids. The germline gives CDR1 SGHNT, CDR2 YYREEE (reference sequence). Trimming at V came to 2 bases and at J to 6 bases, leaving 10 bases not matched to a gene. The chain's CDR3 is CASSFDYRGSAEAFF. The DNA for the CDR3 is TGTGCCAGCAGCTTCGATTACAGGGGCTCTGCTGAAGCTTTCTTT.

V and J are TRBV19 and TRBJ1-2; 7 nucleotides match TRBD1. This CDR3 is built from 12 residues. V shed 10 bases, J shed 8 bases, and the junction held 10 bases outside the gene matches. CDR1 and CDR2 (germline): LNHDA, SQIVND (reference sequence). For the CDR3, the DNA is TGTGCCACTACCACGGGACAGCGCGGCTACACCTTC. Translated: CATTTGQRGYTF.

The chain couples TRBV5-4 to TRBJ2-5; TRBD2 might be the D (5 bases). The germline gives CDR1 SGHNT, CDR2 YYREEE (reference sequence). With 3 bases removed from V and 11 bases from J, the gap between germline ends came to 14 bases. The CDR3 is 12 amino acids. CDR3 coding DNA: TGTGCCAGCAGCTGGAGGTCGGAAGTACAGTACTTC. As protein: CASSWRSEVQYF.

This clonotype was observed a few times. The gene calls are TRBV5-8 and TRBJ1-5; perhaps TRBD1 as D (5 bases). With 5 bases removed from V and 7 bases from J, the gap between germline ends came to 16 bases. The CDR3 consists of 14 residues. Germline V lookup: CDR1 SGHTS, CDR2 YDEGEE. DNA for the CDR3: TGTGCCAGCAGGTCCAGGGAGCGCGTACAGCCCCAGCATTTT. This sequence encodes CASRSRERVQPQHF.

Ten or more counts support this clonotype. The chain combines TRBV5-1 with TRBJ2-6; D might be TRBD1 (5 bases). Germline CDR1 and CDR2: SGHRS and YFSETQ. V was shortened by 3 bases and J by 3 bases, with 10 bases between the two germline ends. The CDR3 has 15 residues. The CDR3 spells CASSSSGFGANVLTF. For the CDR3, the DNA is TGCGCCAGCAGCTCATCAGGGTTTGGGGCCAACGTCCTGACTTTC. The full variable domain, with the rest looked up from reference TRBV5-1 and TRBJ2-6, is KAGVTQTPRYLIKTRGQQVTLSCSPISGHRSVSWYQQTPGQGLQFLFEYFSETQRNKGNFPGRFSGRQFSNSRSEMNVSTLELGDSALYLCASSSSGFGANVLTFGAGSRLTVL.

Details on this clonotype: A much larger clone differs from this one at a single base, so this may be a read error. The chain has TRBV5-6 and TRBJ2-6; the D gene could be TRBD1 or TRBD2 (5 bases each). In germline, CDR1 is SGHDT, CDR2 YYEEEE. CDR3 length equals 21 residues. CDR3 nucleotides: TGTGCCAGCAGTACACCAGGGTCAGACGGGACCGATCCCTCTGGGGCCAACGTCATGACTTTC. Translation gives CASSTPGSDGTDPSGANVMTF.

This clonotype was observed a handful of times. J is TRBJ2-7 and V is TRBV20-1; tentative D call: TRBD1 (6 bases). Per germline, CDR1 DFQATT and CDR2 SNEGSKA (reference sequence). The CDR3 consists of 15 residues. The V gene lost 5 bases and the J gene lost 0 bases, with 17 bases spanning the gap. The CDR3, as DNA: TGCAGTGCTCCACCCTCAGGGGCCGGCTCCTACGAGCAGTACTTC. Amino acids: CSAPPSGAGSYEQYF.

This clonotype was recorded many times. The chain employs TRBV18 and TRBJ1-1; 7 bases match TRBD1. Germline CDR1 is KGHSH and CDR2 is LQKENI. After removal of 3 bases from V and 5 bases from J, the junction contained 9 bases not matched to a gene. CDR3 length: 15 residues. The CDR3 sequence: CASSPPDRVATEAFF. The CDR3 region has the DNA TGTGCCAGCTCACCGCCCGACAGGGTCGCGACTGAAGCTTTCTTT.

This clonotype appeared many times. The genes are TRBV20-1 and TRBJ2-4; no clear D. V was clipped by 0 bases and J by 1 base, with 13 bases between them. This CDR3 contains 16 residues. In germline, CDR1 is DFQATT, CDR2 SNEGSKA (reference sequence). The CDR3: CSARDDQYRAKNIQYF. The CDR3 nucleotides are TGCAGTGCTAGAGATGATCAGTACCGGGCCAAAAACATTCAGTACTTC.

Concerning this clonotype: This may come from a read error, since a much larger clone is one base off. The chain uses TRBV7-2 and TRBJ1-5; D uncertain. The V end was cut by 1 base, the J end by 0 bases, with 7 bases between. The CDR3 runs to 15 residues. Germline V CDR1 and CDR2: SGHTA, FQGNSA. The CDR3 coding sequence is TGTGCCAGCAGCTTAGGCAGCGGTAGCAATCAGCCCCAGCATTTT. Protein: CASSLGSGSNQPQHF.

This clonotype was picked up many times. The chain carries TRBV7-2 and TRBJ2-5; no definite D call. Trimming stripped 5 bases from V and 2 bases from J, with 9 bases between. The length of the CDR3 is 13 residues. Per germline, CDR1 SGHTA and CDR2 FQGNSA. In DNA form, the CDR3 reads TGTGCCAGCAGCGGATCCCGGCAAGAGACCCAGTACTTC. It codes for CASSGSRQETQYF.

The chain carries TRBV3-1 and TRBJ2-7; D might be TRBD2 (6 bases). V gave up 0 bases and J gave up 6 bases, with 18 bases separating them. Per germline, CDR1 LGHDT and CDR2 YNNKEL (reference sequence). The CDR3 is made up of 16 amino acids. Here the CDR3 DNA reads TGTGCCAGCAGCCAAGAAGTCGGGACTCCCCCCGTCGAGCAGTACTTC. It specifies CASSQEVGTPPVEQYF.

The chain combines TRBV18 with TRBJ2-3; D unclear. V lost 9 bases and J lost 0, with 13 bases in between. The CDR3 runs to 14 residues. From germline, CDR1 is KGHSH and CDR2 LQKENI. The CDR3 region is CASRQGPSTDTQYF. As DNA, the CDR3 is TGTGCCAGTCGTCAAGGGCCGAGCACAGATACGCAGTATTTT.

This clonotype has ten or more counts. The V and J genes are TRBV10-3 and TRBJ1-4; no clear D. Germline CDR1 and CDR2: ENHRY and SYGVKD. V was clipped by 10 bases and J by 3 bases, with 24 bases between them. The CDR3 sequence is 17 residues long. CDR3 region: CATRPFGWGSANEKLFF. CDR3 DNA: TGTGCCACACGCCCCTTCGGTTGGGGTTCAGCTAATGAAAAACTGTTTTTT.

There are many counts of this clonotype. V is TRBV20-1 and J is TRBJ1-1; no firm D call. In germline, CDR1 is DFQATT, CDR2 SNEGSKA (reference sequence). Trimming took off 1 base at V and 1 base at J, with 13 bases between the two ends. The CDR3 length is 15 residues. CDR3 protein: CSARVLGSQNTEAFF. The CDR3 DNA is TGCAGTGCTAGAGTCTTAGGTAGCCAGAACACTGAAGCTTTCTTT.

This chain joins TRBV29-1 and TRBJ2-1; 7 bases are shared with TRBD2. CDR1 SQVTM and CDR2 ANQGSEA come from the germline V gene. Trimming at V came to 3 bases and at J to 4 bases, leaving 6 bases not matched to a gene. The CDR3 consists of 14 residues. CDR3 in DNA: TGCAGCGTTGAGGGAGGGACTGAGTACAATGAGCAGTTCTTC. Protein sequence: CSVEGGTEYNEQFF.